This T cell receptor beta chain came from a study of blood T cell repertoires in COVID-19. The overall study: Samples taken during acute and convalescent COVID-19 were collected in the United States, Italy and Spain.

The germline CDR1 and CDR2 sequences are SGHRS and YFSETQ. The ends were cut back, 5 bases at V and 2 bases at J, with 19 bases in the middle. The length of the CDR3 is 16 residues. Original processing methods: Estimation of nucleated cell counts was performed using reference gene primer amplification. The method was immunoSEQ multiplex PCR; TCRdb's version includes in-frame clones alone and lacks a portion of them. V, J and clone size are those of that table, while D and trimming were read from the DNA. The sample consists of about 58,000 clones, about four fifths of them appearing once. The V gene is TRBV5-1, the J gene TRBJ1-1; TRBD1 is a possible D gene (6 bases). The sample comprised peripheral blood. This receptor was identified in a man aged 80 or over with COVID-19, enrolled during active disease. The CDR3 reads CASSPRRGAVNTEAFF. CDR3 nucleotide sequence: TGCGCCAGCAGTCCCAGACGGGGGGCGGTTAACACTGAAGCTTTCTTT.